The present T cell receptor beta chain was sequenced within a study of T cells in localized non-small cell lung cancer (dated by TCRdb to between 2020 and 2021). About the study as a whole: T cell repertoires of some 240 early-stage NSCLC patients were analyzed, with tumors being compared against uninvolved tumor-adjacent lungs. The cohort comprised roughly 220 treatment-naïve NSCLC patients with resected, localized lung tumors. NSCLC patients had a mean age of approximately 70 years, and 129 were male and about a hundred female. General conclusions and limits of the study: Because multi-region tumor sequencing was not done, intratumor heterogeneity could not be ruled out. Because of the exploratory design, TCR variables were selected using unadjusted p-values without false-discovery rate correction. The highest T cell clonality was observed in uninvolved tumor-adjacent lung, where clonality exceeded that of tumor, suggesting that antigenic responses were more focused in uninvolved tumor-adjacent lung. Of the top 100 tumor clones, a median of 57 were detected in paired uninvolved adjacent lung; roughly 29 were also among that lung's top 100. Higher blood T cell density associated with longer overall survival, while higher adjacent-lung clonality associated with shorter survival.

TCR beta CDR3 regions were sequenced from DNA using the immunoSEQ Assay. The published analysis was carried out like this. To compute T cell density, TCR beta template counts were normalized to usable DNA, which was estimated by amplifying housekeeping genes. Richness was estimated using the preseqR package, with extrapolation to 400,000 templates for PBMC samples and to 120,000 templates for tissue samples. Clonality was defined as one minus Pielou's evenness. Tissue-enriched TCRs were identified through differential abundance testing performed on productive amino-acid clonotypes, with a minimum total count of 5 and an alpha of 0.1. Repertoire overlap between compartments was quantified with the Jaccard Index and Morisita Overlap Index. GLIPH grouped TCR beta CDR3s together with public tetramer-defined viral CDR3s, and a viral motif had to include at least three viral sequences and show V-gene enrichment. TCRdb re-hosts the immuneACCESS table, in-frame sequences only. Its copies lack some clones; in the studies checked, an unresolved V gene accounts for under half of them, and the cause for the rest is not known. The V and J calls and clone size are taken from that table; D and trimming were inferred from the DNA. This sample is represented by tens of thousands of clones; roughly 90% of them were singletons. The top ten clones comprise about 20% of the sample.

V drops 7 bases and J drops 0 bases, leaving 13 bases in between. The CDR3 has 15 amino acids, counting the end cysteine and phenylalanine. Only CDR3 DNA is held: 45 bases, read in frame from base 1. Based on the germline V gene, the CDR1 and CDR2 sequences are SGHTA and FQGNSA. This clone appeared a single time. The specificity of this receptor is unknown. No much larger clonotype is one base removed from it; base qualities were not supplied. At diagnosis, peripheral blood, uninvolved tumor-adjacent lung and tumor were collected and were preserved as a mix of fresh-frozen and FFPE material. For TCR repertoire profiling, blood samples were analyzed in the form of peripheral blood mononuclear cells.

This material consisted of peripheral blood, taken before any cancer treatment. The TCR was taken from a man aged 40-75 years with stage I lung adenocarcinoma. The chain uses TRBV7-2 and TRBJ1-3; TRBD1 might be the D gene, on 5 matching bases. The DNA reads as follows: TGTGCCAGCAACTCAGACAGTTTCTCTGGAAACACCATATATTTT. This yields the protein CASNSDSFSGNTIYF. Beyond the CDR3, the reference TRBV7-2 and TRBJ1-3 genes provide the residues; the full variable domain reads: GAGVSQSPSNKVTEKGKDVELRCDPISGHTALYWYRQSLGQGLEFLIYFQGNSAPDKSGLPSDRFSAERTGGSVSTLTIQRTQQEDSAVYLCASNSDSFSGNTIYFGEGSWLTVV.